Below, one T cell receptor (beta chain) is given with its context. Its target is not known. Clones were sequenced by immunoSEQ multiplex PCR, and TCRdb holds only the in-frame ones, with some missing. Of under 850,000 clones in the sample, 92% were seen once. V shed 2 bases, J shed 9 bases, and the junction held 6 bases outside the gene matches. The length of the CDR3 is 15 residues. Germline V gene data show CDR1 as MNHNY and CDR2 as SVGAGI (reference sequence). The naive CD8 population came from CD45RO-negative cells selected for CCR7, without terminally differentiated effector memory CD45RA+ cells. This specimen comes from a study of shared clonotypes between healthy human individuals. Study-wide results and caveats: The study found lower generation probabilities in non-shared clonotypes than in those shared by all four donors.

J is TRBJ2-1 and V is TRBV6-6, with TRBD2 identical over 11 bases. This receptor was obtained from a man younger than 45 in good health. The sequencing sample was made of naive CD8+ T cells sorted from blood. The CDR3 region is CASSYPTSGNSEQFF. The DNA for the CDR3 is TGTGCCAGCAGTTACCCGACTAGCGGGAACAGTGAGCAGTTCTTC.